The entry that follows covers one T cell receptor (beta chain) sequence. In the same sample, other DNA sequences code for this CDR3. Germline values: CDR1 MNHEY, CDR2 SVGAGI. The CDR3 has 15 residues. The V gene end was trimmed by 2 bases and the J gene end by 4 bases; junction bases not matched to a gene: 7. Profiled with immunoSEQ multiplex PCR; TCRdb holds only in-frame clones, not every one. The table includes about 150,000 clones, roughly nine tenths detected once. This record comes from a study of blood T cell repertoires in COVID-19. About the study: Sources were T cells, B-cell-depleted T cells, or PBMCs; the material itself was cDNA or gDNA.

Sequenced: peripheral blood. This TCR was sampled from a man between 18 and 29 years old with COVID-19, enrolled during active disease. This chain connects TRBV6-5 to TRBJ2-7; TRBD1 matches 8 bases. The CDR3 reads CASSYRGQGVYEQYF. The DNA of the CDR3 is TGTGCCAGCAGTTACCGAGGACAGGGTGTGTACGAGCAGTACTTC.